Sequencing of this TCR beta chain was carried out in a study of response to subunit inactivated influenza vaccine. General study findings and limits: A suggestion made by the authors is that each seasonal influenza vaccination recruits few new T cells.

V dropped 5 bases and J dropped 2; count of bases not matched to a gene: 2. Per the germline V gene, CDR1 is LGHNA and CDR2 is YSLEER. The CDR3 has 14 amino acids. This clonotype was seen at least ten times. No antigen is known for it. TCRdb reprocessed the RT-PCR reads with MiXCR, giving one entry per CDR3 protein. Of roughly 570,000 distinct CDR3 sequences listed, 10% to 15% were seen once; the top ten hold 10% to 15%. The sequencing used PBMCs from blood, collected about 6 weeks after vaccination. The chain has TRBV4-3 and TRBJ2-2, with 7 bases matching TRBD2. The clonotype comes from a man in his forties or fifties who received an inactivated influenza vaccine. In DNA form, the CDR3 reads TGCGCCAGCAGCGCGGGGGTCAACACCGGGGAGCTGTTTTTT. The encoded protein is CASSAGVNTGELFF.